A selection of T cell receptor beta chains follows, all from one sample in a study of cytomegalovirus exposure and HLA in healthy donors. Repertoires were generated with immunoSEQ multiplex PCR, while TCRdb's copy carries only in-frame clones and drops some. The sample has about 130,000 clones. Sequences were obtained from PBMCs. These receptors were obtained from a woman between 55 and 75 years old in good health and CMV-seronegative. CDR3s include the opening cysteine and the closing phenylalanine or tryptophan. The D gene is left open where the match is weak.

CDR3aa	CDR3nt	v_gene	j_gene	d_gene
CASSSGTGNYGYTF	TGTGCCAGCAGTTCCGGGACAGGGAACTATGGCTACACCTTC	TRBV7-6	TRBJ1-2	TRBD1
CASSYGTPNNSPLHF	TGTGCCAGCAGCTACGGGACACCGAATAATTCACCCCTCCACTTT	TRBV14	TRBJ1-6	.
CASSENGQGRTEAFF	TGCGCCAGCAGCGAGAACGGACAGGGTCGTACTGAAGCTTTCTTT	TRBV5-1	TRBJ1-1	TRBD1
CASKPTGTGQETQYF	TGTGCCAGCAAACCAACCGGGACAGGGCAAGAGACCCAGTACTTC	TRBV7-3	TRBJ2-5	TRBD1
CASSLGGWGQGKETQYF	TGTGCCAGCAGCTTGGGTGGATGGGGACAGGGGAAAGAGACCCAGTACTTC	TRBV5-4	TRBJ2-5	TRBD1
CASSSRDREFRDGYTF	TGTGCCAGCAGCTCCCGGGACAGGGAATTTAGGGATGGCTACACCTTC	TRBV7-9	TRBJ1-2	TRBD1
CASSSGISNQPQHF	TGTGCCAGCAGCTCAGGGATTAGCAATCAGCCCCAGCATTTT	TRBV9	TRBJ1-5	.
CATSRGQNYNEQFF	TGTGCCACCAGCAGAGGCCAGAACTACAATGAGCAGTTCTTC	TRBV15	TRBJ2-1	.
CASSFFNPEGETQYF	TGTGCCAGCAGTTTTTTCAACCCCGAGGGTGAGACCCAGTACTTC	TRBV6-5	TRBJ2-5	.
CASRWAGSYEQYF	TGTGCCAGCAGGTGGGCAGGGTCCTACGAGCAGTACTTC	TRBV6-1	TRBJ2-7	.
CAISESVLAGNNEQFF	TGTGCCATCAGTGAGTCTGTACTAGCGGGAAACAATGAGCAGTTCTTC	TRBV10-3	TRBJ2-1	TRBD2
CSVDRGGLHGQFF	TGCAGCGTTGACAGGGGCGGTCTACATGGGCAGTTCTTC	TRBV29-1	TRBJ2-1	.
CATSRKGQALETQYF	TGTGCCACCAGCAGGAAGGGACAGGCGTTAGAGACCCAGTACTTC	TRBV15	TRBJ2-5	TRBD1
CASRYTSNQPQHF	TGTGCCAGCAGATACACTAGCAATCAGCCCCAGCATTTT	TRBV6-1	TRBJ1-5	.
CARGTSGYNEQFF	TGTGCCAGAGGGACTAGCGGTTACAATGAGCAGTTCTTC	TRBV2	TRBJ2-1	TRBD2
CASSVGGGTDTQYF	TGTGCCAGCAGTGTGGGGGGAGGCACAGATACGCAGTATTTT	TRBV2	TRBJ2-3	.
CASSLQGPGLAGDEQFF	TGTGCCAGCAGCCTACAAGGGCCGGGACTAGCGGGGGATGAGCAGTTCTTC	TRBV4-2	TRBJ2-1	TRBD2
CASSLAGGHQPQHF	TGCGCCAGCAGCTTGGCAGGGGGCCATCAGCCCCAGCATTTT	TRBV5-1	TRBJ1-5	TRBD1
CASSLEGASNEQFF	TGTGCCAGCAGCTTAGAAGGGGCGAGCAATGAGCAGTTCTTC	TRBV7-6	TRBJ2-1	.
CASSLEGNTEAFF	TGTGCCAGCAGCTTAGAGGGCAACACTGAAGCTTTCTTT	TRBV11-2	TRBJ1-1	.
CASSPHTPNTGELFF	TGTGCCAGCAGCCCACATACGCCGAACACCGGGGAGCTGTTTTTT	TRBV11-2	TRBJ2-2	.
CASSLVENPIQYF	TGTGCCAGCAGCTTGGTTGAGAACCCCATTCAGTACTTC	TRBV5-6	TRBJ2-4	.
CATTPIQPAGDTQYF	TGTGCCACCACCCCTATACAGCCGGCGGGAGATACGCAGTATTTT	TRBV15	TRBJ2-3	.
CASSLVAFSALSYEQYF	TGTGCCAGCAGCTTAGTGGCTTTCAGCGCACTCTCCTACGAGCAGTACTTC	TRBV11-2	TRBJ2-7	.